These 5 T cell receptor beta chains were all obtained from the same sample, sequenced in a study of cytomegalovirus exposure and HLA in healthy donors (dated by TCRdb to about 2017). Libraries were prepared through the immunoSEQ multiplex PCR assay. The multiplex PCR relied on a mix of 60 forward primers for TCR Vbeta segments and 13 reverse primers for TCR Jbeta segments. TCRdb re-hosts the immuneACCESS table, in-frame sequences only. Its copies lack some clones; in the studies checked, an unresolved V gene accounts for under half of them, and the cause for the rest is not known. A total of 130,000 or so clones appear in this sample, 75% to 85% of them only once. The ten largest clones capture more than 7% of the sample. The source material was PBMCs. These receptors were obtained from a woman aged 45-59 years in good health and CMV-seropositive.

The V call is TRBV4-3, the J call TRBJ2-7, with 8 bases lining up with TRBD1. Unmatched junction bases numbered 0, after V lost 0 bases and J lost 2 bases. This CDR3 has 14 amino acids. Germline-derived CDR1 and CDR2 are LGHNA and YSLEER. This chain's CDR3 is CASSQEQGAYEQYF. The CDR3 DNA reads TGCGCCAGCAGCCAAGAACAGGGGGCCTACGAGCAGTACTTC.

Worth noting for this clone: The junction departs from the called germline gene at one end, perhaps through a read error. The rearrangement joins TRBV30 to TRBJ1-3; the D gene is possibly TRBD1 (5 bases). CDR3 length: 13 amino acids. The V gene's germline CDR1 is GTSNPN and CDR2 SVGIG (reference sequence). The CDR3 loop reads CAWMTDGGNAIYF. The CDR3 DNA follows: TGTGCCTGGATGACGGACGGGGGAAACGCCATATATTTT.

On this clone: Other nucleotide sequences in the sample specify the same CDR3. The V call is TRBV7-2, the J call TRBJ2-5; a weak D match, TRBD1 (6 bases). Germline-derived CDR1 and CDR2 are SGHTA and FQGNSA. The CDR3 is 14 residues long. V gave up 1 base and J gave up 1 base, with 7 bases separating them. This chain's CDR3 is CASSLGQAQETQYF. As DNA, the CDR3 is TGTGCCAGCAGCTTAGGACAGGCCCAAGAGACCCAGTACTTC.

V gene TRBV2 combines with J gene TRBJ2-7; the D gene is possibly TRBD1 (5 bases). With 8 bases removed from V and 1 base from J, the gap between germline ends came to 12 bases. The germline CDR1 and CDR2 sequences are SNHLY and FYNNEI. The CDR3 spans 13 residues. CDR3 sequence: CASYPGQSYEQYF. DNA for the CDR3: TGTGCCAGCTATCCAGGACAATCCTACGAGCAGTACTTC.

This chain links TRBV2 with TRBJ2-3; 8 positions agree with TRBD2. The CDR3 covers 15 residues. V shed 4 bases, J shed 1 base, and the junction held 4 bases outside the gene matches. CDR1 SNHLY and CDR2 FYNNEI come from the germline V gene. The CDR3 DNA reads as TGTGCCAGCAGTGGGAGAGCGGGAGGCACAGATACGCAGTATTTT. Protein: CASSGRAGGTDTQYF.